The 11 T cell receptor beta chains listed next were all sequenced from one sample in a study of T-cell reconstitution after alpha-beta-depleted transplantation in children. The TCRbeta library was prepared with unique molecular identifiers. TCRdb recomputed calls from the PCR reads with MiXCR, one row per CDR3 protein. The table includes about 600,000 distinct CDR3 sequences, roughly 13% detected once. Sequenced here: PBMCs, mostly from graft donor cells, sampled 360 days after TCRalphabeta/CD19-depleted stem cell transplant. These receptor sequences come from a male patient between 5 and 17 years old who had a stem cell transplant for acute myeloid leukemia, so the T cells may come from the graft donor.

The table lists this clonotype with many counts. This chain uses TRBV29-1 with TRBJ1-4; TRBD1 is a possible D gene (5 bases). Germline assignment: CDR1 SQVTM and CDR2 ANQGSEA. The CDR3 is 11 amino acids. The germline V and J ends were trimmed by 5 bases and 10 bases, with 11 bases remaining between them. In nucleotides, the CDR3 is TGCAGCGTTAGTCAGGGCGCAAAACTGTTTTTT. It encodes CSVSQGAKLFF. The full variable domain, completed using reference TRBV29-1 and TRBJ1-4, is SAVISQKPSRDICQRGTSLTIQCQVDSQVTMMFWYRQQPGQSLTLIATANQGSEATYESGFVIDKFPISRPNLTFSTLTVSNMSPEDSSIYLCSVSQGAKLFFGSGTQLSVL.

The V and J genes are TRBV28 and TRBJ2-1, with D perhaps matching TRBD1 (6 bases). The V end was cut by 8 bases, the J end by 9 bases, with 20 bases between. Germline-derived CDR1 and CDR2 are MDHEN and SYDVKM. This CDR3 has 14 residues. The CDR3 region is CASAGWGLQGEQFF. The DNA for the CDR3 is TGTGCCAGCGCTGGGTGGGGGCTTCAGGGTGAGCAGTTCTTC.

This clonotype was detected a few times. The chain combines TRBV7-9 with TRBJ1-1; TRBD1 agrees at 10 bases. This CDR3 has 14 amino acids. Germline-derived CDR1 and CDR2 are SEHNR and FQNEAQ (reference sequence). V was pared by 4 bases and J by 10 bases, with 9 bases of the junction left unmatched. The CDR3 region has the DNA TGTGCCAGCAGCTCCCCGGGACAGGGGTTGTTAGCTTTCTTT. Amino acids: CASSSPGQGLLAFF.

The chain joins TRBV5-1 to TRBJ2-3; TRBD1 aligns across 10 bases. Trimming removed 5 bases from V and 5 bases from J; junction bases left unmatched: 2. Germline-derived CDR1 and CDR2 are SGHRS and YFSETQ. The CDR3 has 13 amino acids. Written as DNA, the CDR3 is TGCGCCAGCAGTTGGGACAGGGGAGATACGCAGTATTTT. It yields the protein CASSWDRGDTQYF. The complete variable domain, with remaining parts taken from reference TRBV5-1 and TRBJ2-3, reads KAGVTQTPRYLIKTRGQQVTLSCSPISGHRSVSWYQQTPGQGLQFLFEYFSETQRNKGNFPGRFSGRQFSNSRSEMNVSTLELGDSALYLCASSWDRGDTQYFGPGTRLTVL.

The chain uses TRBV6-6 and TRBJ1-2; D ambiguous. CDR1 is MNHNY and CDR2 is SVGAGI in the germline V gene (reference sequence). The CDR3 loop spans 13 amino acids. Trimming removed 7 bases from V and 3 bases from J, with 12 bases in between. The CDR3 is CASTTRGDYGYTF. The CDR3 nucleotides read TGTGCCAGCACGACCCGGGGTGACTATGGCTACACCTTC.

This clonotype was counted at least ten times. J is TRBJ2-5 and V is TRBV21-1. TRBV21-1 is classified as a pseudogene. There are 14 residues in the CDR3. This CDR3 is CASSPDQYQETQYF. The CDR3 DNA reads as TGTGCCAGCAGCCCGGATCAGTACCAAGAGACCCAGTACTTC.

The sample holds a few counts of this clonotype. The V call is TRBV30, the J call TRBJ1-1, with D uncertain. The germline V gene encodes CDR1 GTSNPN and CDR2 SVGIG (reference sequence). The CDR3 has 12 amino acids. V dropped 4 bases and J dropped 0 bases, with 6 bases sitting between them. CDR3 loop: CAWMRVNTEAFF. In nucleotides, the CDR3 is TGTGCCTGGATGCGGGTGAACACTGAAGCTTTCTTT. Together with reference TRBV30 and TRBJ1-1, the CDR3 gives the full variable domain: SQTIHQWPATLVQPVGSPLSLECTVEGTSNPNLYWYRQAAGRGLQLLFYSVGIGQISSEVPQNLSASRPQDRQFILSSKKLLLSDSGFYLCAWMRVNTEAFFGQGTRLTVV.

This chain joins TRBV19 and TRBJ1-5; D not resolved. The CDR3 is 15 residues long. The V and J ends lost 6 bases and 1 base respectively, with 13 bases between them. In germline, CDR1 is LNHDA, CDR2 SQIVND (reference sequence). This CDR3 reads CASSTAGLSNQPQHF. CDR3 nucleotides: TGTGCCAGTAGCACCGCGGGATTGAGCAATCAGCCCCAGCATTTT.

This clonotype has a count of ten or more. The chain links TRBV15 to TRBJ2-7, with D perhaps given as TRBD1 or TRBD2 (7 bases each). V shed 0 bases and J shed 0 bases, with 15 bases lying between them. CDR3 length equals 17 residues. Germline V gene sequence: CDR1 LNHNV, CDR2 YYDKDF (reference sequence). CDR3 coding DNA: TGTGCCACCAGCAGAGATCAGGGGGGAGGGTTCTCCTACGAGCAGTACTTC. Protein: CATSRDQGGGFSYEQYF.

This chain joins TRBV11-1 and TRBJ2-1; 11 nucleotides match TRBD2. Losses at the gene ends were 5 bases for V and 10 bases for J; bases not matched to a gene: 10. The length of the CDR3 is 15 residues. Germline CDR1 is SGHAT and CDR2 is FQDESV (reference sequence). Here the CDR3 DNA reads TGTGCCAGCAGCGGAGAGGGACTAGCGGTGAGGGAGCAGTTCTTC. It translates to CASSGEGLAVREQFF.

This rearrangement joins TRBV19 to TRBJ1-2; 9 bases map to TRBD1. Germline V lookup: CDR1 LNHDA, CDR2 SQIVND (reference sequence). V dropped 5 bases and J dropped 6; count of bases not matched to a gene: 13. The CDR3 sequence is 16 residues long. CDR3 coding DNA: TGTGCCAGTAGTGACTGGGACAGGGTTATCGCGGATGGCTACACCTTC. It is translated as CASSDWDRVIADGYTF.